The 27 T cell receptor beta chains below all came from one sample that was sequenced in a study of CD8+ T cells in alopecia areata. Sequencing used cDNA as its template, made by extracting RNA and reverse transcribing it. Libraries were prepared by immunoSEQ multiplex PCR; TCRdb keeps only in-frame clonotypes and omits some of them. The sample contains 150,000 or so clones, roughly three fifths of which appear only once. The specimen was CD4+ T cells sorted from blood, collected at week 0. Every receptor here comes from a human donor with alopecia areata.

The V call is TRBV7-2, the J call TRBJ2-3, with D perhaps being TRBD1 or TRBD2 (7 bases each). The germline V gene has CDR1 SGHTA and CDR2 FQGNSA. V was shortened by 5 bases and J by 2 bases, with 17 bases between the two germline ends. This CDR3 is 16 amino acids long. CDR3 nucleotide sequence: TGTGCCAGCAGCCTCGCCAGGGGGGGGAACACAGATACGCAGTATTTT. As protein: CASSLARGGNTDTQYF.

In nucleotides, the CDR3 is TGCGCCAGCAGCCAAGAAAGGCGGGGGATCACAGATACGCAGTATTTT. Amino acids: CASSQERRGITDTQYF. V gene TRBV4-3 combines with J gene TRBJ2-3, with 7 positions matching TRBD2. J was trimmed by 2 bases and V by 0 bases; bases with no gene match: 5. The germline V gene encodes CDR1 LGHNA and CDR2 YSLEER. The CDR3 covers 16 residues.

This clone was observed a handful of times. The J gene is TRBJ1-2, the V gene TRBV30, with no clear D. The CDR3 runs to 13 residues. Germline V lookup: CDR1 GTSNPN, CDR2 SVGIG (reference sequence). For the CDR3, the DNA is TGTGCTAAGGGCCGTACCAATAACTATGGCTACACCTTC. Translated: CAKGRTNNYGYTF.

The chain has TRBV5-6 and TRBJ2-4; D is uncertain. CDR3 length equals 12 residues. Germline lookup yields CDR1 SGHDT and CDR2 YYEEEE. V lost 0 bases and J lost 6, with 4 bases in between. The CDR3 nucleotides are TGTGCCAGCAGCTTGGGCCCAAACATTCAGTACTTC. Translated: CASSLGPNIQYF.

This clone was detected a few times. At one end the junction does not follow the germline gene, possibly because of a read error. V and J are TRBV7-7 and TRBJ2-5; 7 bases align to TRBD1. The CDR3 consists of 14 residues. Germline loops: CDR1 SSHAT, CDR2 FNYEAQ (reference sequence). The DNA of the CDR3 is TGTGCTAGCAGCTCAAAGACAGGGAAAGAGACCCAGTACTTC. Amino acids: CASSSKTGKETQYF. The full variable domain, its missing parts supplied by reference TRBV7-7 and TRBJ2-5, is GAGVSQSPRYKVTKRGQDVTLRCDPISSHATLYWYQQALGQGPEFLTYFNYEAQPDKSGLPSDRFSAERPEGSISTLTIQRTEQRDSAMYRCASSSKTGKETQYFGPGTRLLVL.

The J gene is TRBJ1-5, the V gene TRBV10-3; maybe TRBD1 (6 bases). CDR1 ENHRY and CDR2 SYGVKD come from the germline V gene. Trimming cost V 4 bases and J 7 bases, with 11 bases left between them. This CDR3 has 13 amino acids. DNA of the CDR3: TGTGCCATCAGTGGGCAGGGGTTGCAGCCCCAGCATTTT. Translation: CAISGQGLQPQHF.

The chain carries TRBV29-1 and TRBJ1-1; D is unclear. The germline V gene encodes CDR1 SQVTM and CDR2 ANQGSEA. V lost 4 bases, J lost 8 bases, and 11 bases lay in between. This CDR3 comprises 11 residues. The CDR3 loop is CSVVGLQEAFF. The CDR3 nucleotides read TGCAGCGTTGTAGGGCTGCAAGAAGCTTTCTTT.

Remarks on this clone: This sample also contains other DNA sequences that code for the same CDR3. V usage is TRBV5-6 and J usage is TRBJ1-2; D is undetermined. The CDR3 runs 13 residues. The germline V gene encodes CDR1 SGHDT and CDR2 YYEEEE. The germline V and J ends were trimmed by 0 bases and 2 bases, with 5 bases remaining between them. The chain's CDR3 is CASSLGGNYGYTF. For the CDR3, the DNA is TGTGCCAGCAGCTTGGGAGGGAACTATGGCTACACCTTC.

This chain connects TRBV27 to TRBJ2-2, with D perhaps given as TRBD1 or TRBD2 (5 bases each). Germline V CDR1 and CDR2: MNHEY, SMNVEV (reference sequence). V was shortened by 6 bases and J by 2 bases, with 13 bases between the two germline ends. CDR3 length: 15 amino acids. In DNA, the CDR3 is TGTGCCAGCAGGCCAAGAGGGGTTAACACCGGGGAGCTGTTTTTT. It encodes CASRPRGVNTGELFF.

The chain is built from TRBV5-1 and TRBJ1-1; D gene unclear. In germline, CDR1 is SGHRS, CDR2 YFSETQ. V lost 4 bases and J 4 bases, leaving 11 bases between the germline ends. CDR3 length: 13 residues. CDR3: CASSLLGGTEAFF. In DNA form, the CDR3 reads TGCGCCAGCAGCCTCCTGGGCGGCACTGAAGCTTTCTTT.

The rearrangement links TRBV30 to TRBJ1-4; D gene ambiguous. The CDR3 extends over 13 amino acids. CDR1 GTSNPN and CDR2 SVGIG come from the germline V gene (reference sequence). V gave up 8 bases and J gave up 8 bases, with 18 bases separating them. The CDR3 region is CALGVLGLEKLFF. CDR3 nucleotides: TGTGCCCTCGGGGTCCTGGGATTGGAAAAACTGTTTTTT.

This clone was detected a few times. This chain connects TRBV30 to TRBJ2-1; 8 bases are a match to TRBD2. CDR1 GTSNPN and CDR2 SVGIG come from the germline V gene (reference sequence). J lost 7 bases, V lost 3 bases, and 2 bases had no gene match. There are 12 residues in the CDR3. CDR3 region: CAWSGGANEQFF. CDR3 coding DNA: TGTGCCTGGAGCGGGGGGGCAAATGAGCAGTTCTTC.

V usage is TRBV29-1 and J usage is TRBJ1-3; D ambiguous. Trimming left V 4 bases short and J 0 bases short, with 13 bases between. CDR3 length equals 15 residues. Looked up from germline, CDR1 is SQVTM and CDR2 is ANQGSEA. CDR3 sequence (DNA): TGCAGCGTTGGATATCCTGAGACCTCTGGAAACACCATATATTTT. Translated, it gives CSVGYPETSGNTIYF.

The chain recombines TRBV7-2 with TRBJ2-2; D not resolved. Germline V gene data show CDR1 as SGHTA and CDR2 as FQGNSA. The CDR3 runs 12 residues. The V end was cut by 3 bases, the J end by 7 bases, with 6 bases between. The CDR3 nucleotides are TGTGCCAGCAGCTTCTTCATCGGGGAGCTGTTTTTT. Translating gives CASSFFIGELFF.

The J gene is TRBJ2-3, the V gene TRBV6-1; 10 bases map to TRBD2. The trim removed 2 bases at V and 4 bases at J, leaving 3 bases unmatched. Germline values: CDR1 MNHNS, CDR2 SASEGT. The CDR3 is 15 amino acids. The CDR3 region has the DNA TGTGCCAGCAGTGAACGAGCGGGGGGGCCAGATACGCAGTATTTT. Protein sequence: CASSERAGGPDTQYF.

The CDR3 region is CAMQKSSGANVLTF. The CDR3 region has the DNA TGTGCCATGCAAAAATCCTCTGGGGCCAACGTCCTGACTTTC. The V gene is TRBV30, the J gene TRBJ2-6; D is ambiguous. Trimming removed 8 bases from V and 0 bases from J, with 11 bases in between. From germline, CDR1 is GTSNPN and CDR2 SVGIG (reference sequence). This CDR3 is built from 14 residues.

The chain is built from TRBV5-6 and TRBJ2-3; 9 positions agree with TRBD1. The germline V gene encodes CDR1 SGHDT and CDR2 YYEEEE. J lost 7 bases, V lost 7 bases, and 10 bases had no gene match. The CDR3 is 14 residues long. CDR3 coding DNA: TGTGCCAGCCGTAGGACAGGGGCAGGGAATACGCAGTATTTT. It is translated as CASRRTGAGNTQYF.

This chain joins TRBV2 and TRBJ2-4; possible D gene TRBD2, 6 bases. This CDR3 has 13 residues. Looked up from germline, CDR1 is SNHLY and CDR2 is FYNNEI. Trimming took off 6 bases at V and 7 bases at J, with 13 bases between the two ends. Here the CDR3 reads CASRGGEGNIQYF. CDR3 sequence (DNA): TGTGCCAGCAGGGGGGGAGAGGGCAACATTCAGTACTTC.

The V gene is TRBV2, the J gene TRBJ1-2, with a tentative D call TRBD1 (6 bases). Germline V gene sequence: CDR1 SNHLY, CDR2 FYNNEI. The CDR3 is 15 residues long. The germline V and J ends were trimmed by 6 bases and 0 bases, with 14 bases remaining between them. CDR3 coding DNA: TGTGCCAGCAGACGGACAGTGCTAGCTAACTATGGCTACACCTTC. Translated: CASRRTVLANYGYTF.

This clone was counted between two and nine times. J is TRBJ1-2 and V is TRBV28, with TRBD1 matching over 9 bases. Trimming at V came to 5 bases and at J to 2 bases, leaving 6 bases not matched to a gene. The CDR3 spans 15 residues. Per germline, CDR1 MDHEN and CDR2 SYDVKM. This chain's CDR3 is CASSPGQGLNYGYTF. The CDR3 DNA reads TGTGCCAGCAGTCCGGGACAGGGTTTGAACTATGGCTACACCTTC.

The gene calls are TRBV5-4 and TRBJ1-2, with D unclear. This CDR3 is 15 amino acids long. The germline CDR1 and CDR2 sequences are SGHNT and YYREEE (reference sequence). The ends were cut back, 4 bases at V and 5 bases at J, with 18 bases in the middle. CDR3 sequence (DNA): TGTGCCAGCAGCGGAGGAGCGGACCCGAGGTATGGCTACACCTTC. Protein: CASSGGADPRYGYTF.

This chain links TRBV2 with TRBJ2-1; 7 bases line up with TRBD2. CDR3 length: 15 residues. V was pared by 1 base and J by 2 bases, with 2 bases of the junction left unmatched. Germline V CDR1 and CDR2: SNHLY, FYNNEI. The CDR3 DNA follows: TGTGCCAGCAGTGAAGAGAGCGGGGCCTACAATGAGCAGTTCTTC. Translated: CASSEESGAYNEQFF. Looking up the rest from reference TRBV2 and TRBJ2-1 gives the full variable domain: EPEVTQTPSHQVTQMGQEVILRCVPISNHLYFYWYRQILGQKVEFLVSFYNNEISEKSEIFDDQFSVERPDGSNFTLKIRSTKLEDSAMYFCASSEESGAYNEQFFGPGTRLTVL.

This clone was observed a single time. The chain joins TRBV13 to TRBJ2-7; TRBD2 aligns across 8 bases. Germline V gene lookup returns CDR1 PRHDT and CDR2 FYEKMQ (reference sequence). This CDR3 is built from 18 residues. J gave up 1 base and V 3 bases, and 14 bases lay outside the gene matches. CDR3 sequence (DNA): TGTGCCAGCAGCTTCCGGGGGGGAAAGTGGGACTCATCCTACGAGCAGTACTTC. This sequence encodes CASSFRGGKWDSSYEQYF.

The chain combines TRBV6-5 with TRBJ2-2; D not resolved. CDR3 length: 13 amino acids. V was cut by 0 bases and J by 2 bases, with 1 base left in between. Germline lookup yields CDR1 MNHEY and CDR2 SVGAGI. The CDR3 nucleotides read TGTGCCAGCAGTTACTCAAACACCGGGGAGCTGTTTTTT. Its protein product is CASSYSNTGELFF.

The V gene is TRBV14, the J gene TRBJ2-5; D unclear. In germline, CDR1 is SGHDN, CDR2 FVKESK. V was trimmed by 0 bases and J by 5 bases, leaving 10 bases between them. The CDR3 is made up of 14 amino acids. CDR3: CASSQDGGWETQYF. CDR3 nucleotides: TGTGCCAGCAGCCAAGATGGCGGTTGGGAGACCCAGTACTTC.

The rearrangement uses TRBV7-2 and TRBJ2-1; D gene ambiguous. V was cut by 1 base and J by 5 bases, with 12 bases left in between. The CDR3 is 15 residues long. Germline V gene lookup returns CDR1 SGHTA and CDR2 FQGNSA. The CDR3 coding sequence is TGTGCCAGCAGCTTAGAAGGTACACCGAACAATGAGCAGTTCTTC. The encoded protein is CASSLEGTPNNEQFF.

The chain recombines TRBV14 with TRBJ2-3; D unresolved. The V gene lost 3 bases and the J gene lost 5 bases, with 6 bases spanning the gap. CDR1 and CDR2 (germline): SGHDN, FVKESK. The CDR3 has 12 residues. CDR3 DNA: TGTGCCAGCAGCCAGCTGGGAGATACGCAGTATTTT. As protein: CASSQLGDTQYF.